These T cell receptor beta chains were read from a single sample in a study of blood T cell repertoires in COVID-19. Assay used: immunoSEQ multiplex PCR; TCRdb lists only in-frame clones, some missing. The sample includes roughly 150,000 clones, about 88% of them seen just once. The sequencing sample was made of peripheral blood. All receptors derive from a woman aged 60-75 years with COVID-19, enrolled during active disease. CDR3s include the opening cysteine and the closing phenylalanine or tryptophan. The D gene is left open where the match is weak. For some rows the clone size is stated as once, few or many, or as a class when expanded; others skip it.

CDR3 protein,CDR3 DNA,V gene,clone size,D gene,J gene
CASSSIGTGRNYGYTF,TGTGCCAGCAGCTCTATCGGGACAGGCCGGAACTATGGCTACACCTTC,TRBV7-9,-,TRBD1,TRBJ1-2
CASSQRGGPAGNKPQHF,TGTGCCAGTTCCCAACGGGGGGGTCCGGCCGGTAACAAGCCCCAGCATTTT,TRBV19,-,-,TRBJ1-5
CATSDPRSGRGSEQFF,TGTGCCACCAGTGATCCTCGGAGCGGGAGGGGGAGTGAGCAGTTCTTC,TRBV24-1,-,TRBD2,TRBJ2-1
CASSLAGRGEQFF,TGTGCCAGCAGTTTAGCCGGCCGAGGTGAGCAGTTCTTC,TRBV12-3/TRBV12-4,-,-,TRBJ2-1
CASSLLNEKLFF,TGCGCCAGCTCACTACTTAATGAAAAACTGTTTTTT,TRBV4-1,-,-,TRBJ1-4
CATSPVRDRAIYNSPLHF,TGCGCCACCAGCCCGGTGCGGGACAGAGCTATCTATAATTCACCCCTCCACTTT,TRBV10-1,-,TRBD1,TRBJ1-6
CASSLKGAISSYEQYF,TGTGCCAGCAGCTTGAAGGGAGCCATCTCCTCCTACGAGCAGTACTTC,TRBV5-6,few,-,TRBJ2-7
CASSSVRDYVEQYF,TGTGCCAGCAGCTCGGTTCGGGACTACGTAGAGCAGTACTTC,TRBV13,-,TRBD2,TRBJ2-7
CASSIGQGSYGYTF,TGTGCCAGTAGTATCGGCCAGGGGAGCTATGGCTACACCTTC,TRBV19,-,-,TRBJ1-2
CASSPRQGHEKLFF,TGTGCCAGCTCACCCAGACAGGGCCATGAAAAACTGTTTTTT,TRBV18,-,TRBD1,TRBJ1-4
CASSPGQYSNQPQHF,TGCGCCAGCAGCCCCGGACAGTATAGCAATCAGCCCCAGCATTTT,TRBV5-1,-,-,TRBJ1-5
CASREDSRRNQPQHF,TGTGCCAGCAGAGAGGACTCGAGACGCAATCAGCCCCAGCATTTT,TRBV6-5,-,-,TRBJ1-5
CATSRETSRKFF,TGTGCCACCAGCAGAGAGACTAGTCGAAAGTTCTTC,TRBV15,-,-,TRBJ2-1
CASLRNYGYTF,TGTGCCAGCCTACGTAACTATGGCTACACCTTC,TRBV12-3/TRBV12-4,once,-,TRBJ1-2
CASRGTANYGYTF,TGTGCCAGCAGGGGGACAGCTAACTATGGCTACACCTTC,TRBV3-1/TRBV3-2,-,TRBD1,TRBJ1-2
CASSFEGYEQYF,TGTGCCAGCAGTTTCGAGGGATACGAGCAGTACTTC,TRBV12-3/TRBV12-4,-,-,TRBJ2-7
CASSPRGGQGLNSPLHF,TGTGCCAGCAGCCCTCGGGGGGGGCAGGGATTAAATTCACCCCTCCACTTT,TRBV7-8,-,-,TRBJ1-6
CASSLFGTDYGYTF,TGTGCCAGCAGTTTATTCGGGACAGACTATGGCTACACCTTC,TRBV27,-,TRBD1,TRBJ1-2
CASSELRTVNSPLHF,TGTGCCAGCAGTGAACTCAGGACAGTCAATTCACCCCTCCACTTT,TRBV6-1,-,-,TRBJ1-6
CASSLALAGATDTQYF,TGTGCCAGCAGCTTAGCGCTCGCGGGAGCGACAGATACGCAGTATTTT,TRBV7-9,few,TRBD2,TRBJ2-3
CASSPGKSGNTIYF,TGCGCCAGCAGCCCAGGGAAATCTGGAAACACCATATATTTT,TRBV5-1,-,-,TRBJ1-3
CASAQAGQGNAEQFF,TGTGCCAGCGCTCAGGCAGGACAGGGTAACGCTGAGCAGTTCTTC,TRBV4-2,-,TRBD1,TRBJ2-1
CATSRDGGQGATDTQYF,TGTGCCACCAGCAGAGATGGGGGACAGGGGGCTACAGATACGCAGTATTTT,TRBV15,-,TRBD1,TRBJ2-3
CASRDTILNQPQHF,TGTGCCAGTAGGGACACGATACTAAATCAGCCCCAGCATTTT,TRBV19,-,-,TRBJ1-5
CATSTGTGAGYGYTF,TGTGCCACCAGCACCGGGACAGGGGCTGGCTATGGCTACACCTTC,TRBV15,-,TRBD1,TRBJ1-2
CASRRQGNEKLFF,TGTGCCAGCAGGAGACAGGGCAACGAAAAACTGTTTTTT,TRBV6-5,-,TRBD1,TRBJ1-4
CASGPRSGETQYF,TGTGCTAGTGGCCCCCGCTCGGGAGAGACCCAGTACTTC,TRBV12-5,-,-,TRBJ2-5